This TCR beta chain emerged from a study of T-cell memory formation after mild COVID-19. Overall study: TCR clusters largely stayed donor specific.

The sample holds many counts of this clonotype. Using its own MiXCR run on the 5' RACE reads, TCRdb lists one record per CDR3 protein. The sample records around 300,000 distinct CDR3 sequences, about 13% being singletons. The sequenced sample consisted of PBMCs or a T cell subset sorted from them (not recorded which). This clonotype was obtained from a young man who had mild COVID-19 (a few samples of this study predate the infection). Cell type and time point are not known.

This CDR3 is CSATSHQGRTQETQYF. The CDR3 DNA reads TGCAGTGCAACTAGCCACCAAGGGCGGACACAAGAGACCCAGTACTTC. The gene calls are TRBV20-1 and TRBJ2-5; TRBD2 is a possible D gene (6 bases). V lost 6 bases and J lost 2, with 22 bases in between. Germline CDR1 reads DFQATT; CDR2 reads SNEGSKA (reference sequence). CDR3 length equals 16 residues.